The rows below give T cell receptor beta chains drawn from one sample of a study of somatic mutations in cytotoxic T cells in rheumatoid arthritis. The protocol was immunoSEQ multiplex PCR, while the TCRdb copy is restricted to in-frame clones and leaves out a portion. The data hold over 15,000 clones, with about 74% observed a single time. Sequenced sample: CD8+ T cells sorted from blood. These TCRs come from an adult with rheumatoid arthritis. The CDR3 runs from the conserved cysteine through the conserved F or W. D genes are given only for firm matches. A clone size is listed for some rows: how often the clone was seen (once, few, many), or a class if it is expanded.

length	V	J	D	size	DNA	CDR3
16	TRBV11-2	TRBJ1-4	NA	NA	TGTGCCAGCAGCTTAGTTAATACCGAAGCTAATGAAAAACTGTTTTTT	CASSLVNTEANEKLFF
14	TRBV12-5	TRBJ1-5	NA	NA	TGTGCTAGTGGATTACGAGGATTTCTTCAGCCCCAGCATTTT	CASGLRGFLQPQHF
16	TRBV11-2	TRBJ2-1	TRBD2	NA	TGTGCCAGCAGCATGTGGACTAGCGGAGCGGACAATGAGCAGTTCTTC	CASSMWTSGADNEQFF
12	TRBV7-9	TRBJ1-2	TRBD1	NA	TGTGCCAGCAGCAAAGACAGGGCTGGCTACACCTTC	CASSKDRAGYTF
13	TRBV7-9	TRBJ1-1	NA	once	TGTGCCAGCAGCATTGGAACAGTTACTGAAGCTTTCTTT	CASSIGTVTEAFF
17	TRBV4-2	TRBJ2-1	TRBD1	once	TGTGCCAGCAGCCAAGACCCCGGGACAGGGGGCCTAAATGAGCAGTTCTTC	CASSQDPGTGGLNEQFF
14	TRBV4-1	TRBJ2-7	TRBD1	NA	TGCGCCAGCAGCCATGGACAGGGTGCCTACGAGCAGTACTTC	CASSHGQGAYEQYF
13	TRBV29-1	TRBJ1-1	NA	once	TGCAGCGTGCCCTGGGCCGGTCACACTGAAGCTTTCTTT	CSVPWAGHTEAFF
15	TRBV6-1	TRBJ2-1	TRBD2	NA	TGTGCCAGCAGTGAATGGCTAGCGGGGGGGCCTGAGCAGTTCTTC	CASSEWLAGGPEQFF
16	TRBV25-1	TRBJ2-3	TRBD1	NA	TGTGCCAGCAGTGAAGGACAGGACGTAAGCACAGATACGCAGTATTTT	CASSEGQDVSTDTQYF
16	TRBV27	TRBJ1-4	NA	NA	TGTGCCAGCAGTTACAGGACGGCCAGATTCCTTGAAAAACTGTTTTTT	CASSYRTARFLEKLFF
15	TRBV18	TRBJ1-5	NA	NA	TGTGCCAGCTCACCACAGGGGAACTTCAATCAGCCCCAGCATTTT	CASSPQGNFNQPQHF
18	TRBV5-4	TRBJ2-3	TRBD2	NA	TGTGCCAGCAGCCTCCCTACGTTTAGCGGGGGGGCCACAGATACGCAGTATTTT	CASSLPTFSGGATDTQYF
17	TRBV5-6	TRBJ2-5	TRBD2	NA	TGTGCCAGCTCGAGACTAGCGGGGGGGAGAGGGGGAGAGACCCAGTACTTC	CASSRLAGGRGGETQYF
13	TRBV11-1	TRBJ2-1	NA	few	TGTGCCAGCAGCTTAGACTTTTTCGATGAGCAGTTCTTC	CASSLDFFDEQFF
14	TRBV6-6	TRBJ2-1	TRBD1	NA	TGTGCCAGCAGCGCCGGGACAGGGGGCAGTGAGCAGTTCTTC	CASSAGTGGSEQFF
15	TRBV4-2	TRBJ2-2	TRBD1	NA	TGTGCCAGCAGCCAATCAGGGGGCAACACCGGGGAGCTGTTTTTT	CASSQSGGNTGELFF
14	TRBV6-5	TRBJ1-2	NA	NA	TGTGCCAGCAGTCGGCCCACAGGGTCCTATGGCTACACCTTC	CASSRPTGSYGYTF
15	TRBV6-1	TRBJ1-5	NA	NA	TGTGCCAGTGGGAAAGTAAGGGGATCGAACCAGCCCCAGCATTTT	CASGKVRGSNQPQHF
13	TRBV27	TRBJ1-1	NA	NA	TGTGCCAGCGGGTGGACAGTCGACCATAAAGCTTTCTTT	CASGWTVDHKAFF
13	TRBV6-5	TRBJ1-2	NA	NA	TGTGCCAGCAGTTACGGGCCGAACTATGGCTACACCTTC	CASSYGPNYGYTF
16	TRBV2	TRBJ2-7	TRBD2	few	TGTGCCAGCAGCGGAGAGGAGCGGGGGAGCTCCTACGAGCAGTACTTC	CASSGEERGSSYEQYF
17	TRBV5-5	TRBJ2-1	TRBD1	NA	TGTGCCAGCAGGACGCGACTCCGGGACAGGGACTACAATGAGCAGTTCTTC	CASRTRLRDRDYNEQFF
15	TRBV5-1	TRBJ2-5	TRBD1	NA	TGCGCCAGCAGCTTGGGACAGGGGCTGCAAGAGACCCAGTACTTC	CASSLGQGLQETQYF
13	TRBV5-5	TRBJ2-3	NA	NA	TGTGCCAGCAGCTTGGAAGTCACAGATACGCAGTATTTT	CASSLEVTDTQYF
14	TRBV6-4	TRBJ2-2	NA	NA	TGTGCCAGCAGTAAGGATCAAGCTACCGGGGAGCTGTTTTTT	CASSKDQATGELFF
14	TRBV6-5	TRBJ2-1	TRBD2	NA	TGTGCCAGCAGCCTATGGGGGGGTGTCAATGAGCAGTTCTTC	CASSLWGGVNEQFF
15	TRBV6-5	TRBJ2-2	TRBD2	NA	TGTGCCAGCAAAATGACTAGCGGGGGTGTCGGGGAGCTGTTTTTT	CASKMTSGGVGELFF
13	TRBV19	TRBJ1-2	NA	NA	TGTGCCGAGACCCCGACAGCTAACTATGGCTACACCTTC	CAETPTANYGYTF
17	TRBV29-1	TRBJ2-1	NA	NA	TGCAGCGTTGAAGTACGCAGGGCCGGCAATAACTACAATGAGCAGTTCTTC	CSVEVRRAGNNYNEQFF
15	TRBV7-9	TRBJ1-1	TRBD1	NA	TGTGCCAGCAGCCGTCGGACAGGGGGTACCACTGAAGCTTTCTTT	CASSRRTGGTTEAFF
14	TRBV30	TRBJ1-1	NA	few	TGTGCCTGGAGTTACGGGCCCCGGGACGAGAGGGCTTTCTTT	CAWSYGPRDERAFF
14	TRBV9	TRBJ1-2	TRBD1	NA	TGTGCCAGCAGCGAGGACAGGGGGCATGATGGCTACACCTTC	CASSEDRGHDGYTF
14	TRBV6-5	TRBJ1-1	NA	NA	TGTGCCAGCAGCGTGGACGGGATGAACACTGAAGCTTTCTTT	CASSVDGMNTEAFF
14	TRBV4-1	TRBJ2-7	TRBD2	NA	TGCGCCAGCAGCCCAGGACTAGCTGACTACGAGCAGTACTTC	CASSPGLADYEQYF
13	TRBV11-2	TRBJ2-5	NA	NA	TGTGCCAGCAGCACCGATTTGGAAGAGACCCAGTACTTC	CASSTDLEETQYF
15	TRBV7-6	TRBJ2-3	TRBD1	once	TGTGCCAGCAGCTTAGCGGGACAGTTCACAGATACGCAGTATTTT	CASSLAGQFTDTQYF
11	TRBV7-9	TRBJ1-1	NA	NA	TGTGCCAGCAGCTCGACCTCTGAAGCTTTCTTT	CASSSTSEAFF
15	TRBV10-3	TRBJ1-5	TRBD1	NA	TGTGCCATCGGAGAGACGGGACAGGCCAATCAGCCCCAGCATTTT	CAIGETGQANQPQHF
14	TRBV6-1	TRBJ2-7	TRBD1	NA	TGTGCCAGCAGTGAATGGGGGACAGGCTACGAGCAGTACTTC	CASSEWGTGYEQYF
13	TRBV7-6	TRBJ2-7	NA	NA	TGTGCCAGCAGTCCGGGACGGGAGAGGGAGCAGTACTTC	CASSPGREREQYF
13	TRBV25-1	TRBJ1-1	TRBD1	NA	TGTGCCAGCAGTGAACAGGGGGCGACTGAAGCTTTCTTT	CASSEQGATEAFF
13	TRBV11-2	TRBJ2-3	NA	NA	TGTGCCAGCAGCTTAGCGGGGACTGATACGCAGTATTTT	CASSLAGTDTQYF
12	TRBV7-6	TRBJ2-3	NA	NA	TGTGCCAGCAGCTTAGAAGGACTTACCGCCGTTTTT	CASSLEGLTAVF
13	TRBV19	TRBJ1-1	NA	NA	TGTGCCAGTAGTACCACGTTGGGCACTGAAGCTTTCTTT	CASSTTLGTEAFF
17	TRBV10-2	TRBJ2-1	TRBD2	NA	TGCGCCAGCAGTTTGGGACTAGCGGGGGACTTGGGGAATGAGCAGTTCTTC	CASSLGLAGDLGNEQFF
14	TRBV19	TRBJ2-1	TRBD2	NA	TGTGCCAGTAGTATGCTAGCGGGGGGTATTGAGCAGTTCTTC	CASSMLAGGIEQFF
15	TRBV11-2	TRBJ2-3	TRBD2	NA	TGTGCCAGCAGCTTCGGTGGGGGGGACTCAGATACGCAGTATTTT	CASSFGGGDSDTQYF
14	TRBV4-2	TRBJ2-3	NA	NA	TGTGCCAGCAGCCTCGTCAGGGGCTCAGATACGCAGTATTTT	CASSLVRGSDTQYF
13	TRBV7-9	TRBJ1-2	NA	NA	TGTGCCAGCACCGTAAACTTAAACTATGGCTACACCTTC	CASTVNLNYGYTF
13	TRBV7-8	TRBJ2-1	TRBD2	NA	TGTGCCAGCAGCACTAGCGGGGGCTATGAGCAGTTCTTC	CASSTSGGYEQFF
16	TRBV27	TRBJ1-6	NA	NA	TGTGCCAGCGGGGATTCAGGCTCTCGGTGGAGGTCACCCCTCCACTTT	CASGDSGSRWRSPLHF
14	TRBV5-5	TRBJ2-7	NA	NA	TGTGCCAGCAGCTTAGGGACTGGCCCCTACGAGCAGTACTTC	CASSLGTGPYEQYF
11	TRBV5-1	TRBJ2-7	NA	NA	TGCGCCAGCAGCCTGAATGACGAGCAGTACTTC	CASSLNDEQYF
16	TRBV11-1	TRBJ2-1	TRBD2	NA	TGTGCCAGCAGCCTGACTAGCGGGGGGGCTTACAATGAGCAGTTCTTC	CASSLTSGGAYNEQFF